Each of the 6 T cell receptor beta chains below was sequenced from the same sample in a study of cytomegalovirus exposure and HLA in healthy donors. The PCR employed 60 Vbeta primers together with 13 Jbeta primers. Libraries were prepared by immunoSEQ multiplex PCR; TCRdb keeps only in-frame clonotypes and omits some of them. The sample shows fewer than 350,000 clones, approximately 90% of them seen only once. Sequenced: PBMCs. These receptor sequences come from a woman younger than 30 in good health and CMV-seronegative.

V is TRBV20-1 and J is TRBJ1-2; tentatively, D is TRBD1 (5 bases). The CDR3 spans 11 residues. Trimming stripped 7 bases from V and 3 bases from J, with 9 bases between. CDR1 and CDR2 (germline): DFQATT, SNEGSKA (reference sequence). The CDR3 region is CSVATDYGYTF. CDR3 in DNA: TGCAGTGTCGCGACAGACTATGGCTACACCTTC.

About this clone: The junction departs from the called germline gene at one end, perhaps through a read error. The gene calls are TRBV5-1 and TRBJ2-3, with TRBD2 matching 7 bases. Germline values: CDR1 SGHRS, CDR2 YFSETQ. The CDR3 is 14 residues long. The CDR3 reads CASSSGTITDTQYF. DNA for the CDR3: TGCGCCAGTAGCTCCGGGACTATCACAGATACGCAGTATTTT.

The chain is built from TRBV6-5 and TRBJ2-3, with 7 bases lining up with TRBD1. Trimming took 7 bases from V and 2 from J; bases not matched to a gene: 6. Germline lookup yields CDR1 MNHEY and CDR2 SVGAGI. CDR3 length equals 14 residues. CDR3 loop: CASIDRDLTDTQYF. CDR3 DNA: TGTGCCAGCATCGACAGGGACCTCACAGATACGCAGTATTTT.

The rearrangement uses TRBV30 and TRBJ2-7; D is unclear. Trimming removed 0 bases at V and 6 bases at J, with 6 bases between. CDR1 GTSNPN and CDR2 SVGIG come from the germline V gene (reference sequence). The CDR3 length is 11 residues. CDR3 nucleotides: TGTGCCTGGAGTGTATTAATCGAGCAGTACTTC. Its protein product is CAWSVLIEQYF.

The rearrangement links TRBV9 to TRBJ2-1; D gene ambiguous. CDR3 length equals 14 residues. V was trimmed by 4 bases and J by 2 bases, leaving 10 bases between them. Germline V CDR1 and CDR2: SGDLS, YYNGEE. The CDR3 sequence is CASSSDGPYNEQFF. Written as DNA, the CDR3 is TGTGCCAGCAGCTCCGATGGGCCCTACAATGAGCAGTTCTTC.

The chain combines TRBV2 with TRBJ2-7; 7 bases line up with TRBD1. This CDR3 has 15 residues. Germline values: CDR1 SNHLY, CDR2 FYNNEI. With 6 bases clipped from V and 2 bases from J, the junction kept 10 bases outside the gene matches. The CDR3 coding sequence is TGTGCCAGCAGAGAATTTCGACAGGGACCCTACGAGCAGTACTTC. This translates into CASREFRQGPYEQYF.